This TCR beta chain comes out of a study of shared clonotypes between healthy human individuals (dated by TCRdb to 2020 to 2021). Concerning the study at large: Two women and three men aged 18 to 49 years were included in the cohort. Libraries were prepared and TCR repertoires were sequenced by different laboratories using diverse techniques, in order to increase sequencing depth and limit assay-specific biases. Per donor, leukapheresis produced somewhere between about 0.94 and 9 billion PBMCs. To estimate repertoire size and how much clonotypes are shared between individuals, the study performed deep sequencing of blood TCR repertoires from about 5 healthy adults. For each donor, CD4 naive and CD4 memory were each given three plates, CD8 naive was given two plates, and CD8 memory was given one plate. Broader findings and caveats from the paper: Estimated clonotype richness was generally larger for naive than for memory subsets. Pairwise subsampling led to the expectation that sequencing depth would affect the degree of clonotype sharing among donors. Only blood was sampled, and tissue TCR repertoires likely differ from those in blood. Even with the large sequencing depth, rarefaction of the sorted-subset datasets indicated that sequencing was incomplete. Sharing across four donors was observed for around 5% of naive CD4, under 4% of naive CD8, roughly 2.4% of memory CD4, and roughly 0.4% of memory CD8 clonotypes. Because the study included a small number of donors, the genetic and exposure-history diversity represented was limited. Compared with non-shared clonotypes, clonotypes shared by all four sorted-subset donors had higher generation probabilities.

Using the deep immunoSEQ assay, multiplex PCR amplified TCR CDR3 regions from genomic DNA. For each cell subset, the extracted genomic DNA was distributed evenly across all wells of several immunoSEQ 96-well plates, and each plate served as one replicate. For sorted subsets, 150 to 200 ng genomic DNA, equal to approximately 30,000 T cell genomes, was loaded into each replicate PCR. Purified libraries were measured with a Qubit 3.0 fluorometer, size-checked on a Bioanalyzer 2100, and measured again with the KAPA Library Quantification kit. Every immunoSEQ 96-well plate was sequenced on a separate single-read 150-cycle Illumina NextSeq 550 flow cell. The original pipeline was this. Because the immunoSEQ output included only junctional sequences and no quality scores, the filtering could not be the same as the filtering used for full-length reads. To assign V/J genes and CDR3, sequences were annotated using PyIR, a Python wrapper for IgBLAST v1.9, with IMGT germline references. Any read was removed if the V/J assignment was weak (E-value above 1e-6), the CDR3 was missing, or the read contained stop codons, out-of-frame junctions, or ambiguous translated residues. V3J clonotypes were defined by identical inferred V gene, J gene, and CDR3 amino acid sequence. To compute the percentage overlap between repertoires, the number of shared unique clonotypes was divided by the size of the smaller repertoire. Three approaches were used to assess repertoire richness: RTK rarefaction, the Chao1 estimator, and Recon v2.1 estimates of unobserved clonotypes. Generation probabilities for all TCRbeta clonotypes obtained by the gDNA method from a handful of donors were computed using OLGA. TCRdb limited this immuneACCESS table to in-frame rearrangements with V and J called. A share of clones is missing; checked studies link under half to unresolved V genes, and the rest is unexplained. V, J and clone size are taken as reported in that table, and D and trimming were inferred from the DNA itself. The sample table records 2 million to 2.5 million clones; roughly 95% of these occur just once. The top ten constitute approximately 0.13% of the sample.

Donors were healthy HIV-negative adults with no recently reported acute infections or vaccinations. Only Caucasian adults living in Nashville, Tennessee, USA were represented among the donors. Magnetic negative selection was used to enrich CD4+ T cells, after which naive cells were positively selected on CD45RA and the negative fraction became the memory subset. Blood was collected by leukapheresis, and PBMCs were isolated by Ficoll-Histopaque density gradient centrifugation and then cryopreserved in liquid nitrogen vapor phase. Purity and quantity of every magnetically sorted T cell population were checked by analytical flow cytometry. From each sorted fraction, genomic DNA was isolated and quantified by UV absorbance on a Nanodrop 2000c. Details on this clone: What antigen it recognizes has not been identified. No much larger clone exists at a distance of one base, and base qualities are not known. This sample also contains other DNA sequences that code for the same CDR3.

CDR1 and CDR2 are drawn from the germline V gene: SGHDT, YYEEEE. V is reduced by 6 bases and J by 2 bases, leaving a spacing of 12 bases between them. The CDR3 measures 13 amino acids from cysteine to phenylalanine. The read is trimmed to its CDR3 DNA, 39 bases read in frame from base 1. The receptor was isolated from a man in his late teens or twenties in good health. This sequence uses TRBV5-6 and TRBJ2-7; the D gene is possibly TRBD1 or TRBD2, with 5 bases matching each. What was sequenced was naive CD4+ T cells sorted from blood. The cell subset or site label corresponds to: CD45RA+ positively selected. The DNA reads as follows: TGTGCCAGCACCAGGGACCCCCCCTACGAGCAGTACTTC. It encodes CASTRDPPYEQYF. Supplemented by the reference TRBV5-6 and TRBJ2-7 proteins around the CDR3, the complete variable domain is DAGVTQSPTHLIKTRGQQVTLRCSPKSGHDTVSWYQQALGQGPQFIFQYYEEEERQRGNFPDRFSGHQFPNYSSELNVNALLLGDSALYLCASTRDPPYEQYFGPGTRLTVT.